Following are 25 T cell receptor beta chains from one sample sequenced in a study of human T cells and chemical hapten exposure. Specified time point: patch test 2, 6 weeks after DPC sensitization. Documented treatment: therapeutic diphenylcyclopropenone sensitization with weekly scalp DPC. In TCRdb, the RACE reads were re-called with MiXCR into one record per CDR3 protein. Of over 100,000 distinct CDR3 sequences listed, about a tenth are singletons. Sequenced material: whole blood, taken in connection with sensitization to the hapten diphenylcyclopropenone (DPC). These receptors all stem from a woman aged 35 to 49 with alopecia areata. Some clones in this sample may be carry-over from other donors' samples.

Ten or more counts support this clonotype. The chain employs TRBV5-1 and TRBJ1-1, with 8 positions matching TRBD1. CDR1 is SGHRS and CDR2 is YFSETQ in the germline V gene. The CDR3 length is 13 residues. The V gene end was trimmed by 7 bases and the J gene end by 6 bases; junction bases not matched to a gene: 8. The CDR3 region is CASGTGGQAEAFF. The CDR3, as DNA: TGCGCCAGCGGAACAGGGGGTCAGGCTGAAGCTTTCTTT. The full variable domain, its missing parts supplied by reference TRBV5-1 and TRBJ1-1, is KAGVTQTPRYLIKTRGQQVTLSCSPISGHRSVSWYQQTPGQGLQFLFEYFSETQRNKGNFPGRFSGRQFSNSRSEMNVSTLELGDSALYLCASGTGGQAEAFFGQGTRLTVV.

J is TRBJ2-5 and V is TRBV10-3; weak D call: TRBD1 (6 bases). The germline gives CDR1 ENHRY, CDR2 SYGVKD. The CDR3 length is 13 residues. Trimming left V 9 bases short and J 2 bases short, with 13 bases between. In nucleotides, the CDR3 is TGTGCCATTACTACGGGACAACAAGAGACCCAGTACTTC. It specifies CAITTGQQETQYF.

This clonotype has ten or more counts. The V gene is TRBV4-1, the J gene TRBJ1-1, with TRBD1 as a possible D gene (5 bases). The germline V and J ends were trimmed by 3 bases and 3 bases, with 8 bases remaining between them. CDR3 size: 13 residues. Per the germline V gene, CDR1 is MGHRA and CDR2 is YSYEKL. The CDR3 region has the DNA TGCGCCAGCAGCCATGGCAGGGACACTGAAGCTTTCTTT. Its translation: CASSHGRDTEAFF.

This chain links TRBV7-9 with TRBJ2-7, with TRBD1 matching over 7 bases. Germline V CDR1 and CDR2: SEHNR, FQNEAQ (reference sequence). The CDR3 runs 16 residues. V shed 5 bases and J 2 bases; nucleotides not matched to a gene: 12. CDR3 sequence reads: CASSLPRTGFPYEQYF. The CDR3 coding sequence is TGTGCCAGCAGCCTACCCCGGACAGGCTTCCCCTACGAGCAGTACTTC.

This clonotype showed up just a few times. This chain connects TRBV3-1 to TRBJ2-3; tentatively, D is TRBD2 (6 bases). Germline CDR1 reads LGHDT; CDR2 reads YNNKEL (reference sequence). The V end was cut by 1 base, the J end by 3 bases, with 17 bases between. The CDR3 runs 17 residues. The CDR3 protein is CASSQGPAGTGTDTQYF. CDR3 nucleotide sequence: TGTGCCAGCAGCCAAGGCCCGGCGGGGACGGGTACAGATACGCAGTATTTT.

This clonotype was seen a few times. The chain joins TRBV11-2 to TRBJ1-4, with 8 bases identical to TRBD1. CDR1 is SGHAT and CDR2 is FQNNGV in the germline V gene. This CDR3 has 15 amino acids. V dropped 3 bases and J dropped 7; count of bases not matched to a gene: 7. CDR3 residues: CASSFGTGHGEKLFF. DNA of the CDR3: TGTGCCAGCAGCTTCGGGACAGGCCACGGTGAAAAACTGTTTTTT.

This clonotype has a handful of counts. This chain links TRBV5-1 with TRBJ2-7, with D perhaps TRBD1 (6 bases). Trimming removed 0 bases from V and 3 bases from J, with 16 bases in between. CDR1 is SGHRS, CDR2 YFSETQ, per germline. The CDR3 is 16 amino acids. This CDR3 reads CASSLGASRDIYEQYF. In DNA form, the CDR3 reads TGCGCCAGCAGCTTGGGGGCGTCCCGGGACATCTACGAGCAGTACTTC.

This clonotype was detected only a few times. This chain joins TRBV5-1 and TRBJ2-2; no clear D gene. V shed 1 base and J shed 4 bases, with 5 bases lying between them. The CDR3 extends over 13 amino acids. The germline V gene has CDR1 SGHRS and CDR2 YFSETQ. CDR3 sequence reads: CASSLWSTGELFF. CDR3 DNA: TGCGCCAGCAGCTTGTGGAGCACCGGGGAGCTGTTTTTT. Complete variable domain (other parts from reference TRBV5-1 and TRBJ2-2): KAGVTQTPRYLIKTRGQQVTLSCSPISGHRSVSWYQQTPGQGLQFLFEYFSETQRNKGNFPGRFSGRQFSNSRSEMNVSTLELGDSALYLCASSLWSTGELFFGEGSRLTVL.

This clonotype showed up many times. The J gene is TRBJ2-7, the V gene TRBV5-4; D is possibly TRBD1 or TRBD2 (5 bases each). Looked up from germline, CDR1 is SGHNT and CDR2 is YYREEE (reference sequence). V lost 1 base to trimming and J lost 2 bases, with 10 bases between them. This CDR3 spans 14 amino acids. For the CDR3, the DNA is TGTGCCAGCAGCTTGCAAGGGGAGACCTACGAGCAGTACTTC. Translating gives CASSLQGETYEQYF.

There are many counts of this clonotype. The chain joins TRBV25-1 to TRBJ1-4, with D possibly TRBD1 on 5 matching bases. The CDR3 consists of 15 residues. CDR1 is MGHDK and CDR2 is SYGVNS in the germline V gene. Between the trimmed V and J ends, which lost 3 bases and 8 bases, there was a span of 16 bases. This chain's CDR3 is CASSDGVYRQEKLFF. Here the CDR3 DNA reads TGTGCCAGCAGTGATGGGGTCTACCGACAGGAAAAACTGTTTTTT.

This clonotype was seen many times. The rearrangement joins TRBV6-2 or TRBV6-3 to TRBJ1-5, with TRBD1 matching 7 bases. Germline-derived CDR1 and CDR2 are MNHEY and SVGEGT. Losses at the gene ends were 8 bases for V and 8 bases for J; bases not matched to a gene: 15. CDR3 length equals 15 residues. CDR3 loop: CASRMGTGVVKPQHF. The CDR3 DNA reads TGTGCCAGCCGGATGGGTACAGGGGTTGTGAAGCCCCAGCATTTT.

This clonotype has only a few counts. A read error may account for a junction end that differs from germline. This chain connects TRBV6-5 to TRBJ2-4; TRBD1 agrees at 7 bases. The CDR3 spans 11 residues. Germline V gives CDR1 MNHEY, CDR2 SVGAGI. CDR3 amino acids: CASSYQGQTNF. The CDR3 bases are TGTGCCAGCAGTTATCAGGGACAGACAAACTTC.

This clonotype was observed at least ten times. This rearrangement joins TRBV4-1 to TRBJ2-1; D unclear. The CDR3 extends over 14 amino acids. Germline V lookup: CDR1 MGHRA, CDR2 YSYEKL. V was pared by 1 base and J by 5 bases, with 9 bases between. In nucleotides, the CDR3 is TGCGCCAGCAGCCAAGTGGCTATCAACAATGAGCAGTTCTTC. It yields the protein CASSQVAINNEQFF.

In its sample, this clonotype was seen a few times. This chain connects TRBV7-9 to TRBJ2-3, with 10 nucleotides matching TRBD2. The trim removed 5 bases at V and 5 bases at J, leaving 7 bases unmatched. This CDR3 region has 15 residues. Germline V gives CDR1 SEHNR, CDR2 FQNEAQ (reference sequence). The DNA of the CDR3 is TGTGCCAGCAGCGTGAGCGGGGGGGCCGGAGATACGCAGTATTTT. Its protein is CASSVSGGAGDTQYF.

This rearrangement joins TRBV18 to TRBJ1-5; D not certain. This CDR3 is built from 13 residues. The germline V gene has CDR1 KGHSH and CDR2 LQKENI. V was trimmed by 3 bases and J by 1 base, leaving 4 bases between them. CDR3 DNA sequence: TGTGCCAGCTCACCGGAAAGCAATCAGCCCCAGCATTTT. Protein sequence: CASSPESNQPQHF.

This clonotype has a count of ten or more. DNA for the CDR3: TGTGCCAGCAGCTTCGGGGGTAGTGAGACCCAGTACTTC. Its translation: CASSFGGSETQYF. The chain recombines TRBV7-2 with TRBJ2-5; tentative D call: TRBD2 (6 bases). Germline V gene lookup returns CDR1 SGHTA and CDR2 FQGNSA. CDR3 size: 13 residues. With 3 bases removed from V and 5 bases from J, the gap between germline ends came to 10 bases.

This clonotype was recorded at least ten times. The chain carries TRBV29-1 and TRBJ1-2; 8 bases match TRBD1. V lost 4 bases, J lost 6 bases, and 13 bases stayed unmatched. Germline CDR1 reads SQVTM; CDR2 reads ANQGSEA. The length of the CDR3 is 15 residues. The CDR3 DNA reads as TGCAGCGTTGCAGTTTCCGGACAGGGTAGAGATGGCTACACCTTC. Encoded protein: CSVAVSGQGRDGYTF.

This clonotype was seen a handful of times. V is TRBV11-2 and J is TRBJ1-6; possibly TRBD1 for D (6 bases). This CDR3 contains 18 residues. V lost 5 bases and J 5 bases, leaving 22 bases between the germline ends. From germline, CDR1 is SGHAT and CDR2 FQNNGV. The CDR3 loop reads CASSPRGYTGSHNSPLHF. The CDR3 DNA is TGTGCCAGCAGCCCACGGGGATACACAGGGAGCCATAATTCACCCCTCCACTTT.

In this sample, this clonotype turned up many times. As DNA, the CDR3 is TGCGCCAGCAGAGAGACCGGCAGCTCTGGAAACACCATATATTTT. Its translation: CASRETGSSGNTIYF. The chain carries TRBV10-2 and TRBJ1-3; no firm D call. CDR1 and CDR2 from the germline V gene are WSHSY and SAAADI. There are 15 residues in the CDR3. V lost 6 bases, J lost 0 bases, and 12 bases lay in between.

V gene TRBV19 combines with J gene TRBJ2-7; D could derive from TRBD1 or TRBD2 (6 bases each). The CDR3 sequence is 14 residues long. CDR1 and CDR2 from the germline V gene are LNHDA and SQIVND (reference sequence). Trimming left V 5 bases short and J 0 bases short, with 11 bases between. Here the CDR3 DNA reads TGTGCCAGTAGTGTCGCGGGACACTCCTACGAGCAGTACTTC. Protein sequence: CASSVAGHSYEQYF.

This clonotype was observed at least ten times. V usage is TRBV20-1 and J usage is TRBJ1-6; a possible D gene is TRBD1 (6 bases). The CDR3 is 16 residues long. Trimming pared 1 base from V and 5 bases from J, leaving 15 bases between. CDR1 and CDR2 from the germline V gene are DFQATT and SNEGSKA (reference sequence). CDR3 DNA: TGCAGTGCTAGAGCCGCGACAGGACCTAATAATTCACCCCTCCACTTT. It is translated as CSARAATGPNNSPLHF.

This clonotype came up many times. The V gene is TRBV4-1, the J gene TRBJ1-1; the D gene is possibly TRBD1 (6 bases). This CDR3 comprises 13 residues. Trimming took off 4 bases at V and 1 base at J, with 7 bases between the two ends. Germline assignment: CDR1 MGHRA and CDR2 YSYEKL. For the CDR3, the DNA is TGCGCCAGCAGCCCGACAGGGAACACTGAAGCTTTCTTT. Translation gives CASSPTGNTEAFF.

This clonotype was seen at least ten times. The chain uses TRBV4-3 and TRBJ1-3, with 7 nucleotides matching TRBD1. The germline V gene encodes CDR1 LGHNA and CDR2 YSLEER. V trimming: 1 base; J trimming: 4 bases; junction bases outside the gene matches: 10. The CDR3 is 17 residues long. The DNA for the CDR3 is TGCGCCAGCAGCCAAGGAGCAACAGGGGTTGTAGGAAACACCATATATTTT. Translation gives CASSQGATGVVGNTIYF.

This clonotype was counted at least ten times. The V call is TRBV5-5, the J call TRBJ1-6; D possibly corresponds to TRBD1 (5 bases). The ends were cut back, 3 bases at V and 12 bases at J, with 16 bases in the middle. The length of the CDR3 is 14 residues. CDR1 SGHKS and CDR2 YYEKEE come from the germline V gene (reference sequence). As DNA, the CDR3 is TGTGCCAGCAGCTCCAAAGGGGCCAGAGTACCCCTCCACTTT. Translation: CASSSKGARVPLHF.

The chain has TRBV4-2 and TRBJ2-7; 8 nucleotides align to TRBD1. The CDR3 has 16 amino acids. CDR1 is LGHNA and CDR2 is YNFKEQ in the germline V gene. With V trimmed by 0 bases and J by 0 bases, 4 bases remained unmatched. Here the CDR3 DNA reads TGTGCCAGCAGCCAAGATAGTGGGACAGGCTCCTACGAGCAGTACTTC. This translates into CASSQDSGTGSYEQYF.